A single sample gave rise to the 29 T cell receptor beta chains below, sequenced in a study of regulatory T cells in long-lasting Graves disease. The time point: newly diagnosed GD, antithyroid drugs for less than 3 months. The TCR library used RNA extracted from PBMCs. For TCR beta, libraries came from iRepertoire HTBI primers and Arm-PCR of CDR3 regions. TCRdb called the multiplex PCR reads again in MiXCR, with one record for every CDR3 protein. The sample holds about 240,000 distinct CDR3 sequences, 20% to 25% seen once. The specimen comprised peripheral blood mononuclear cells (PBMCs), sampled at new diagnosis, from a patient treated with antithyroid drugs. The receptors shown here come from a female donor with Graves disease.

The chain uses TRBV5-4 and TRBJ2-1; D is perhaps TRBD2 (6 bases). CDR1 and CDR2 from the germline V gene are SGHNT and YYREEE (reference sequence). CDR3 length: 15 amino acids. The V end was cut by 3 bases, the J end by 5 bases, with 15 bases between. This CDR3 is CASSYVSGDHNEQFF. The CDR3 DNA reads TGTGCCAGCAGCTACGTATCGGGGGACCACAATGAGCAGTTCTTC.

The table lists this clonotype with a count of one. A clone one base away is much larger, so this may be a read error. Given the absence of the conserved phenylalanine or tryptophan at the CDR3 end, a read error is likely. This rearrangement joins TRBV7-7 to TRBJ2-1; the match to TRBD2 covers 14 bases. The ends lost 5 bases at V and 6 bases at J; junction bases unmatched: 6. Per the germline V gene, CDR1 is SSHAT and CDR2 is FNYEAQ (reference sequence). The CDR3 sequence is 16 residues long. The CDR3 sequence is CASSPPGLAGVNEQFV. The CDR3 DNA reads TGTGCCAGCAGCCCCCCGGGACTAGCGGGGGTCAATGAGCAGTTCGTC.

A note on this clonotype: One base separates it from a far larger clone, so it is likely a read error. The chain uses TRBV2 and TRBJ2-7, with a tentative D call TRBD1 (6 bases). CDR1 and CDR2 from the germline V gene are SNHLY and FYNNEI. CDR3 length equals 12 residues. The CDR3: CASKGVSYERYF. The DNA for the CDR3 is TGTGCCAGCAAGGGGGTCTCCTACGAGCGGTACTTC.

This clonotype came up many times. A read error may produce the germline difference seen at one junction end. This rearrangement joins TRBV5-6 to TRBJ2-3; perhaps TRBD2 as D (6 bases). The CDR3 extends over 18 amino acids. From germline, CDR1 is SGHDT and CDR2 YYEEEE. The CDR3 is CASSLRGGAGTVTVTQYF. CDR3 sequence (DNA): TGTGCCAGCAGCTTGCGAGGAGGGGCCGGGACGGTGACAGTTACGCAGTATTTT.

This clonotype was observed at least ten times. DNA of the CDR3: TGTGCCAGCAAGGTCGGTCAGGGGACGGGGATCCCTGAAGCTTTCTTT. This codes for CASKVGQGTGIPEAFF. The genes are TRBV28 and TRBJ1-1; D is possibly TRBD1 (6 bases). V was cut by 7 bases and J by 6 bases, with 24 bases left in between. The CDR3 runs to 16 residues. Germline V gene lookup returns CDR1 MDHEN and CDR2 SYDVKM.

This clonotype was detected a few times. The chain combines TRBV20-1 with TRBJ2-2; D uncertain. V was clipped by 5 bases and J by 5 bases, with 9 bases between them. This CDR3 is 12 amino acids long. Germline CDR1 is DFQATT and CDR2 is SNEGSKA (reference sequence). The CDR3 here is CSAGEPTGELFF. The CDR3 nucleotides read TGCAGTGCTGGCGAACCTACCGGGGAGCTGTTTTTT.

This clonotype appeared many times. This chain links TRBV12-3 or TRBV12-4 with TRBJ1-2; 9 nucleotides line up with TRBD1. Trimming took 3 bases from V and 2 from J; bases not matched to a gene: 1. The CDR3 length is 14 residues. In nucleotides, the CDR3 is TGTGCCAGCAGTTTTGGACAGGGGAACTATGGCTACACCTTC. Translation gives CASSFGQGNYGYTF.

A word on this clonotype: A read error is the likely source, as a far larger clone sits one nucleotide away. V gene TRBV7-9 combines with J gene TRBJ2-2; perhaps TRBD1 as D (5 bases). Trimming took off 3 bases at V and 9 bases at J, with 14 bases between the two ends. The CDR3 consists of 14 residues. In germline, CDR1 is SEHNR, CDR2 FQNEAQ (reference sequence). The DNA of the CDR3 is TGTGCCAGCAGCTTCCAGGGTACTACCAGGGAGCTGTTTTTT. Translated: CASSFQGTTRELFF. The full variable domain, completed using reference TRBV7-9 and TRBJ2-2, is DTGVSQNPRHKITKRGQNVTFRCDPISEHNRLYWYRQTLGQGPEFLTYFQNEAQLEKSRLLSDRFSAERPKGSFSTLEIQRTEQGDSAMYLCASSFQGTTRELFFGEGSRLTVL.

This clonotype has only a few counts. The CDR3 is CSAQLAGGADTQYF. Written as DNA, the CDR3 is TGCAGTGCTCAACTAGCGGGGGGGGCGGATACGCAGTATTTT. V is TRBV20-1 and J is TRBJ2-3; 13 bases align to TRBD2. The J segment lost 6 bases and the V segment lost 5 bases, leaving 5 bases of the junction unmatched. In germline, CDR1 is DFQATT, CDR2 SNEGSKA (reference sequence). The CDR3 has 14 residues.

In this sample, this clonotype turned up a few times. This clone may be a read error of a much larger clone one base away. V gene TRBV12-3 or TRBV12-4 combines with J gene TRBJ2-5; D is uncertain. The CDR3 spans 12 residues. V was trimmed by 2 bases and J by 1 base, leaving 2 bases between them. The CDR3 DNA is TGTGCCAGCAGTTTACTCCAAGAGACCCAGTACTTC. The encoded protein is CASSLLQETQYF.

This clonotype was seen at least ten times. V and J are TRBV2 and TRBJ1-2, with D unresolved. CDR1 and CDR2 (germline): SNHLY, FYNNEI. V was pared by 6 bases and J by 0 bases, with 8 bases between. The CDR3 length is 13 residues. CDR3 in DNA: TGTGCCAGCAGGATAGAGGCTAACTATGGCTACACCTTC. Protein: CASRIEANYGYTF.

This clonotype was seen repeatedly, ten times or more. The V call is TRBV2, the J call TRBJ1-6; 11 bases fit TRBD1. In germline, CDR1 is SNHLY, CDR2 FYNNEI. CDR3 length: 15 residues. The junction had 6 bases not matched to a gene; V was cut back by 5 bases and J by 9 bases. CDR3 residues: CASSPDRGRGSPLHF. DNA of the CDR3: TGTGCCAGCAGTCCGGACAGGGGGCGTGGTTCACCCCTCCACTTT.

This clonotype occurred many times. The chain is built from TRBV28 and TRBJ1-1; no clear D gene. Germline assignment: CDR1 MDHEN and CDR2 SYDVKM. V shed 8 bases and J shed 6 bases, with 19 bases lying between them. This CDR3 is built from 14 residues. CDR3: CASGSGFTMAEAFF. In DNA, the CDR3 is TGTGCCAGCGGATCGGGCTTCACAATGGCTGAAGCTTTCTTT.

The CDR3 nucleotides are TGCGCCAGCAGCTTGGACTTACTCGGTTTGGCAGATACGCAGTATTTT. It encodes CASSLDLLGLADTQYF. V is TRBV5-1 and J is TRBJ2-3, with unresolved D. The CDR3 totals 16 residues. V was clipped by 0 bases and J by 4 bases, with 15 bases between them. The germline CDR1 and CDR2 sequences are SGHRS and YFSETQ. The full variable domain, with the rest looked up from reference TRBV5-1 and TRBJ2-3, is KAGVTQTPRYLIKTRGQQVTLSCSPISGHRSVSWYQQTPGQGLQFLFEYFSETQRNKGNFPGRFSGRQFSNSRSEMNVSTLELGDSALYLCASSLDLLGLADTQYFGPGTRLTVL.

This clonotype was observed many times. The V call is TRBV3-1, the J call TRBJ2-5; 12 positions agree with TRBD1. The length of the CDR3 is 16 residues. Trimming took 5 bases from V and 2 from J; bases not matched to a gene: 6. Germline assignment: CDR1 LGHDT and CDR2 YNNKEL (reference sequence). This chain's CDR3 is CASSSRDRGQQETQYF. DNA for the CDR3: TGTGCCAGCAGCTCCCGGGACAGGGGGCAGCAAGAGACCCAGTACTTC.

In this sample, this clonotype turned up a few times. The chain recombines TRBV20-1 with TRBJ1-5; possibly TRBD1 for D (5 bases). Germline V gene data show CDR1 as DFQATT and CDR2 as SNEGSKA (reference sequence). Trimming took 3 bases from V and 0 from J, leaving 15 bases between them. CDR3 length: 16 residues. The CDR3 loop reads CSARPLKGYSNQPQHF. CDR3 coding DNA: TGCAGTGCTAGGCCCCTTAAGGGGTATAGCAATCAGCCCCAGCATTTT.

This clonotype has a handful of counts. The chain recombines TRBV6-1 with TRBJ1-3; the D gene is possibly TRBD1 (6 bases). V was clipped by 5 bases and J by 2 bases, with 13 bases between them. The CDR3 consists of 15 residues. The germline V gene encodes CDR1 MNHNS and CDR2 SASEGT. This CDR3 reads CASSKNGGPGNTIYF. The CDR3 bases are TGTGCCAGCAGTAAGAACGGGGGGCCTGGAAACACCATATATTTT.

Notes on this clonotype: A much larger clone differs from this one at a single base, so this may be a read error. The chain recombines TRBV2 with TRBJ2-7; weak D call: TRBD2 (7 bases). CDR3 length: 14 amino acids. Trimming pared 2 bases from V and 10 bases from J, leaving 18 bases between. Germline CDR1 and CDR2: SNHLY and FYNNEI. CDR3 in amino acids: CASSEWANGGTQYF. The CDR3 region has the DNA TGTGCCAGCAGTGAATGGGCTAACGGGGGGACACAGTACTTC.

In the case of this clonotype: A far larger clone differs by one base, so this is likely a read error. The chain recombines TRBV7-9 with TRBJ2-3; 13 positions match TRBD2. The better agreement between TRBJ2-1 and the DNA end casts doubt on the J call. Germline V gene lookup returns CDR1 SEHNR and CDR2 FQNEAQ (reference sequence). The length of the CDR3 is 15 residues. The CDR3 DNA follows: TGTGCCAGCTCACCACGACTAGCGGGAGGCCATGTGCAGTTCTTC. Its translation is CASSPRLAGGHVQFF.

In regard to this clonotype: Relative to the germline gene, one junction end is altered; a read error may explain this. The V and J genes are TRBV7-6 and TRBJ2-3, with D possibly being TRBD1 (6 bases). Germline lookup yields CDR1 SGHVS and CDR2 FNYEAQ. The CDR3 runs 16 residues. CDR3 amino acids: CVSSRARDTATDTQYF. In DNA, the CDR3 is TGTGTCAGCAGCCGAGCCCGGGACACAGCGACAGATACGCAGTATTTT.

This clonotype was recorded a few times. V and J are TRBV4-1 and TRBJ2-2, with 10 bases lining up with TRBD1. Germline values: CDR1 MGHRA, CDR2 YSYEKL. This CDR3 has 17 amino acids. V trimming: 3 bases; J trimming: 9 bases; junction bases outside the gene matches: 13. CDR3 DNA sequence: TGCGCCAGCAGCCAGGATTCATTCCGGGACAGGGGAAGGGAGCTGTTTTTT. It codes for CASSQDSFRDRGRELFF.

The chain couples TRBV4-1 to TRBJ1-4, with D tentatively TRBD1 (6 bases). CDR1 and CDR2 from the germline V gene are MGHRA and YSYEKL. The CDR3 has 14 residues. The V and J ends lost 2 bases and 7 bases respectively, with 11 bases between them. The CDR3 nucleotides are TGCGCCAGCAGCCAAAGGGACAATATTGAAAAACTGTTTTTT. Its protein product is CASSQRDNIEKLFF.

A remark on this clonotype: This may be a read error, as it is one base from a much larger clone. This chain joins TRBV28 and TRBJ1-2, with D possibly being TRBD1 (5 bases). CDR1 MDHEN and CDR2 SYDVKM come from the germline V gene. The CDR3 runs 15 residues. CDR3: CGSSRGRGDNYGYTF. CDR3 sequence (DNA): TGTGGCAGCAGCCGTGGTCGTGGGGACAACTATGGCTACACCTTC.

This clonotype showed up just a few times. The rearrangement links TRBV12-3 or TRBV12-4 to TRBJ1-3; D is unresolved. CDR3 length: 15 amino acids. Trimming left V 4 bases short and J 1 base short, with 11 bases between. The CDR3: CASSSPLASGNTIYF. The DNA for the CDR3 is TGTGCCAGCAGTTCCCCACTAGCTTCTGGAAACACCATATATTTT.

This clonotype appeared once. Given a far larger clone just one base away, this is likely a sequencing read error. This chain joins TRBV7-3 and TRBJ2-2, with 14 bases lining up with TRBD2. Unmatched junction bases numbered 6, after V lost 6 bases and J lost 6 bases. The germline CDR1 and CDR2 sequences are SGHTA and FQGTGA. CDR3 length: 16 amino acids. CDR3 sequence: CASSLPGLAGAGELFF. CDR3 bases: TGTGCCAGCAGTCTACCGGGACTAGCGGGGGCCGGGGAGCTGTTTTTT.

This clonotype came up many times. The chain joins TRBV7-2 to TRBJ1-5; perhaps TRBD1 as D (6 bases). V was clipped by 5 bases and J by 1 base, with 12 bases between them. This CDR3 is built from 15 residues. Germline V CDR1 and CDR2: SGHTA, FQGNSA. CDR3 loop: CASSTQGQSNQPQHF. The DNA of the CDR3 is TGTGCCAGCAGCACCCAGGGGCAGAGCAATCAGCCCCAGCATTTT.

On this clonotype: This may be a read error: a much more frequent sequence differs by one nucleotide. V is TRBV7-2 and J is TRBJ2-1, with 8 bases identical to TRBD2. CDR3 size: 15 residues. Germline values: CDR1 SGHTA, CDR2 FQGNSA. The CDR3 protein is CASSSTRAGVNEQLF. The CDR3 nucleotides are TGTGCCAGCAGCTCGACCCGAGCGGGGGTTAATGAGCAGCTCTTC. The full variable domain, rest sourced from reference TRBV7-2 and TRBJ2-1, is GAGVSQSPSNKVTEKGKDVELRCDPISGHTALYWYRQSLGQGLEFLIYFQGNSAPDKSGLPSDRFSAERTGGSVSTLTIQRTQQEDSAVYLCASSSTRAGVNEQLFGPGTRLTVL.

This clonotype was counted many times. The chain links TRBV7-9 to TRBJ1-4; 7 bases map to TRBD1. V lost 5 bases and J lost 5; bases outside the gene matches: 5. Germline CDR1 SEHNR, CDR2 FQNEAQ (reference sequence). The CDR3 length is 14 residues. In nucleotides, the CDR3 is TGTGCCAGCAGCGTTGGGACAGTGAATGAAAAACTGTTTTTT. Protein: CASSVGTVNEKLFF.

In its sample, this clonotype was seen many times. Here the CDR3 DNA reads TGTGCCAGCAGCTCTAGCGGGGGGGGTCGGGAGACCCAGTACTTC. Protein product: CASSSSGGGRETQYF. The chain uses TRBV7-2 and TRBJ2-5, with 12 bases identical to TRBD2. CDR1 is SGHTA and CDR2 is FQGNSA in the germline V gene. The CDR3 is made up of 15 amino acids. V was pared by 4 bases and J by 5 bases, with 5 bases of the junction left unmatched.